The rows below give T cell receptor beta chains drawn from one sample of a study of T-cell memory formation after mild COVID-19. TCRdb called the 5' RACE reads again in MiXCR, with one record for every CDR3 protein. The profile shows around 340,000 distinct CDR3 sequences, over 20% of them singletons. Sequencing was carried out using PBMCs or a T cell subset sorted from them (not recorded which). The receptors were sampled from an adult woman who had mild COVID-19 (a few samples of this study predate the infection). Cell type and time point are not known. Each CDR3 is given with its conserved first and last residue. A D gene is named only where the DNA matches it firmly. Size values are once, few and many counts, or a class for expanded clones, and some rows have none.

CDR3nt,CDR3aa,d_gene,j_gene,abundance,v_gene
TGCAGTGCTAGAGTCCCCGGGACTAGCGGATCCTACGAGCAGTACTTC,CSARVPGTSGSYEQYF,TRBD2,TRBJ2-7,-,TRBV20-1
TGCGCCAGCAGCCAAGATTTGTATCGTATGAACACTGAAGCTTTCTTT,CASSQDLYRMNTEAFF,-,TRBJ1-1,-,TRBV4-3
TGTGCCAGCAGCATCGGACGACAGGGGGGGCCTGAAGCTTTCTTT,CASSIGRQGGPEAFF,-,TRBJ1-1,-,TRBV21-1
TGCAGCGTTGCTGGACAGGCGGATGTTTCTAGCACAGATACGCAGTATTTT,CSVAGQADVSSTDTQYF,TRBD1,TRBJ2-3,few,TRBV29-1
TGTGCCAGCAGTGAGGGACAGGGGAATTCACCCCTCCACTTT,CASSEGQGNSPLHF,TRBD1,TRBJ1-6,few,TRBV12-3/TRBV12-4
TGTGCCAGCTCAACGACAGCGGATGAGCAGTTCTTC,CASSTTADEQFF,-,TRBJ2-1,-,TRBV18
TGTGCCATCAGTTTTGGTCCCTCTGGAAACACCATATATTTT,CAISFGPSGNTIYF,-,TRBJ1-3,-,TRBV10-3
TGTGCCAGCAGTTTCCAGCGGGGAAGGGATGAGCAGTTCTTC,CASSFQRGRDEQFF,TRBD2,TRBJ2-1,few,TRBV12-3/TRBV12-4
TGTGCCAGCAGTTTAGCGCCTATGGAGCAGTTCTTC,CASSLAPMEQFF,-,TRBJ2-1,-,TRBV12-3/TRBV12-4
TGTGCCAGCAGTTTTTCGGACAACTACGAGCAGTACTTC,CASSFSDNYEQYF,-,TRBJ2-7,-,TRBV12-3/TRBV12-4
TGTGCCAGCAGCCAGCAGACAGCCTCTGGCTACACCTTC,CASSQQTASGYTF,-,TRBJ1-2,few,TRBV3-1
TGTGCCAGCGGAAAAGTACTTTCCTACGAGCAGTACTTC,CASGKVLSYEQYF,-,TRBJ2-7,few,TRBV12-3/TRBV12-4
TGTGCCAGCAGCCAAACCGGGACTAGCGGGGGGACCCGAGATACGCAGTATTTT,CASSQTGTSGGTRDTQYF,TRBD2,TRBJ2-3,few,TRBV11-2
TGTGCCAGCAGCCCTGTTGGCAATTCACCCCTCCACTTT,CASSPVGNSPLHF,-,TRBJ1-6,-,TRBV7-9
TGTGCCAGCAGTTTCGCGGGGGGGCGCACAGATACGCAGTATTTT,CASSFAGGRTDTQYF,TRBD2,TRBJ2-3,-,TRBV12-3/TRBV12-4
TGTGCCAGCAGCCCAGCGGACGGAGTGAGTACTGAAGCTTTCTTT,CASSPADGVSTEAFF,-,TRBJ1-1,-,TRBV9
TGCAGTGCTAGAGGTGCTAGCGGGGGGGCTCCTAGCACAGATACGCAGTATTTT,CSARGASGGAPSTDTQYF,TRBD2,TRBJ2-3,few,TRBV20-1
TGCGCCAGCAGCTTGGCCGCGGGATCAGGGGCGGCCTACGAGCAGTACTTC,CASSLAAGSGAAYEQYF,-,TRBJ2-7,few,TRBV5-1
TGTGCCAGCAGCCAACCCACAGGGGTCGGCGGCACTGAAGCTTTCTTT,CASSQPTGVGGTEAFF,TRBD1,TRBJ1-1,-,TRBV4-2
TGTGCCACCAGTGAAGGGACCTACGAGCAGTACTTC,CATSEGTYEQYF,-,TRBJ2-7,-,TRBV24-1
TGTGCCAGCAGTTTGGCCAGGGGTGTGGGCAATCAGCCCCAGCATTTT,CASSLARGVGNQPQHF,-,TRBJ1-5,-,TRBV12-3/TRBV12-4
TGTGCCAGCAGCTCGGGACAGGGGATGGAGACCCAGTACTTC,CASSSGQGMETQYF,TRBD1,TRBJ2-5,-,TRBV7-2
TGTGCCAGCACCACTACCGGGGGGTCCCTTCTGCTTACCAATGAGCAGTTCTTC,CASTTTGGSLLLTNEQFF,TRBD2,TRBJ2-1,many,TRBV27
TGTGCCAGCAGTCCCAGGACTAGCGGGAGCGAGACCCAGTACTTC,CASSPRTSGSETQYF,TRBD2,TRBJ2-5,-,TRBV3-1
TGTGCCAGCCACAGGGGGACGAACACCGGGGAGCTGTTTTTT,CASHRGTNTGELFF,TRBD1,TRBJ2-2,-,TRBV6-5
TGCAGCGTAATACGGGACGCCGTGAACAATGAAGCTTTCTTT,CSVIRDAVNNEAFF,-,TRBJ1-1,-,TRBV29-1
TGTGCCAGCAGTGACCCCCCCAGGGCCGCGAACACCGGGGAGCTGTTTTTT,CASSDPPRAANTGELFF,-,TRBJ2-2,-,TRBV6-4
TGTGCCAGCAGCTTTCTTCCCTCAGGGGAGCTGTTTTTT,CASSFLPSGELFF,-,TRBJ2-2,-,TRBV7-3
TGTGCCAGCAGCCACTTAGGGGACACTGAAGCTTTCTTT,CASSHLGDTEAFF,-,TRBJ1-1,once,TRBV7-9
TGTGCCAGCAGCCCTCGACGACTAGCGGGAGGGTACGAGCAGTACTTC,CASSPRRLAGGYEQYF,TRBD2,TRBJ2-7,few,TRBV7-8
TGCGCCAGCAGCCTAGCTAGCGGGGGGTCCTCCACAGATACGCAGTATTTT,CASSLASGGSSTDTQYF,TRBD2,TRBJ2-3,-,TRBV5-1
TGCAGCGTTGCCGGGACAAAATCTTACGAGCAGTACTTC,CSVAGTKSYEQYF,-,TRBJ2-7,-,TRBV29-1
TGTGCCAGCAGCCCCACATACGACCCCTACAATGAGCAGTTCTTC,CASSPTYDPYNEQFF,-,TRBJ2-1,few,TRBV14
TGCAGCGTTGAAAGGGCAGGGTCATATGGCTACACCTTC,CSVERAGSYGYTF,-,TRBJ1-2,-,TRBV29-1
TGTGCCAGCAGACCCGAAGGGGGCCGTGGCTACACCTTC,CASRPEGGRGYTF,-,TRBJ1-2,-,TRBV21-1
TGTGCCAGCACTTTATGGCGGATGGTCCCAGATACGCAGTATTTT,CASTLWRMVPDTQYF,-,TRBJ2-3,few,TRBV7-9
TGCGCCAGCAGCCAAGTTCCGGGGACTCCAGGCACAGATACGCAGTATTTT,CASSQVPGTPGTDTQYF,-,TRBJ2-3,few,TRBV4-1
TGTGCCAGCAGTTACTTTAGCTCCTACAATGAGCAGTTCTTC,CASSYFSSYNEQFF,-,TRBJ2-1,few,TRBV27
TGCAGTGCACGGGGGGATAGCAATCAGCCCCAGCATTTT,CSARGDSNQPQHF,-,TRBJ1-5,many,TRBV20-1
TGCGCCAGCAGCTCCGGGGGGGGAACTCTCACAGATACGCAGTATTTT,CASSSGGGTLTDTQYF,TRBD2,TRBJ2-3,-,TRBV5-1
TGCGCCAGCAGCTTACTTGGCCCGTCAGCTTCGGGCGAGCAGTACTTC,CASSLLGPSASGEQYF,-,TRBJ2-7,-,TRBV5-1
TGTGCCAGCAGCGTCGACCGAGGGTCTGAAGCTTTCTTT,CASSVDRGSEAFF,-,TRBJ1-1,-,TRBV7-9
TGCAGTGCTAGAGATGCGACCCGGACAGGCCTATCCCTCCTCATGGGCTACACCTTC,CSARDATRTGLSLLMGYTF,TRBD1,TRBJ1-2,few,TRBV20-1
TGTGCCAGCAGCCTTCTCGCGGACAGGGCCGGGGAGCTGTTTTTT,CASSLLADRAGELFF,TRBD1,TRBJ2-2,-,TRBV4-2
TGTGCCAGCAGTTACTCAGGTGGCTCCTCAACAAATGAGCAGTTCTTC,CASSYSGGSSTNEQFF,-,TRBJ2-1,few,TRBV6-6